Following are 16 T cell receptor beta chains from one sample sequenced in a study of blood T cell repertoires in COVID-19. Sequencing was performed with immunoSEQ multiplex PCR; in TCRdb, only in-frame clones are kept and a portion is missing. In the table there are about 300,000 clones, roughly nine tenths of which are singletons. The sample consisted of PBMCs or T cells enriched from blood (not recorded which). The receptors here all came from a woman aged 40 to 50 who had recovered from COVID-19.

The J gene is TRBJ1-1, the V gene TRBV5-5, with 8 nucleotides matching TRBD1. V lost 4 bases and J lost 4; bases outside the gene matches: 12. CDR1 is SGHKS and CDR2 is YYEKEE in the germline V gene (reference sequence). The CDR3 sequence is 16 residues long. CDR3 residues: CASSLTMDRVGTEAFF. The DNA of the CDR3 is TGTGCCAGCAGCCTGACAATGGACAGGGTAGGCACTGAAGCTTTCTTT.

V is TRBV2 and J is TRBJ1-1; D is perhaps TRBD1 (6 bases). In germline, CDR1 is SNHLY, CDR2 FYNNEI. Trimming stripped 7 bases from V and 3 bases from J, with 15 bases between. The CDR3 has 14 amino acids. The CDR3: CASTWGPRDTEAFF. The CDR3 nucleotides are TGTGCCAGCACCTGGGGGCCAAGGGACACTGAAGCTTTCTTT.

This chain uses TRBV4-2 with TRBJ2-3; D is undetermined. V dropped 0 bases and J dropped 0 bases, with 10 bases sitting between them. CDR1 LGHNA and CDR2 YNFKEQ come from the germline V gene. The CDR3 extends over 16 amino acids. The CDR3 sequence is CASSQDHATSTDTQYF. In nucleotides, the CDR3 is TGTGCCAGCAGCCAAGATCATGCTACTAGCACAGATACGCAGTATTTT.

This chain links TRBV18 with TRBJ2-7; D remains ambiguous. The V gene lost 3 bases and the J gene lost 2 bases, with 11 bases spanning the gap. This CDR3 spans 14 amino acids. From germline, CDR1 is KGHSH and CDR2 LQKENI. As DNA, the CDR3 is TGTGCCAGCTCACCTCTCGTTGACACCTACGAGCAGTACTTC. It encodes CASSPLVDTYEQYF.

The V and J genes are TRBV3-1 (or the pseudogene TRBV3-2) and TRBJ1-1, with 8 bases matching TRBD1. Germline loops: CDR1 LGHDT, CDR2 YNNKEL (reference sequence). The CDR3 has 14 residues. The ends lost 4 bases at V and 7 bases at J; junction bases unmatched: 8. The CDR3 is CASSRRPTGVEAFF. CDR3 sequence (DNA): TGTGCCAGCAGCCGAAGACCGACAGGGGTTGAAGCTTTCTTT.

V gene TRBV5-4 combines with J gene TRBJ2-3; tentatively, D is TRBD2 (5 bases). Germline CDR1 and CDR2: SGHNT and YYREEE (reference sequence). V was trimmed by 0 bases and J by 4 bases, leaving 12 bases between them. The CDR3 has 15 residues. For the CDR3, the DNA is TGTGCCAGCAGCTTGGATCCTACTAGGCCAGATACGCAGTATTTT. Encoded protein: CASSLDPTRPDTQYF.

The chain has TRBV5-1 and TRBJ1-2; 9 bases map to TRBD1. The ends lost 4 bases at V and 0 bases at J; junction bases unmatched: 13. The CDR3 runs to 18 residues. Germline-derived CDR1 and CDR2 are SGHRS and YFSETQ. The CDR3, as DNA: TGCGCCAGCAGCGGATCGACAGGGGGATACCCTACTAACTATGGCTACACCTTC. This gives the protein CASSGSTGGYPTNYGYTF. Full variable domain (rest looked up from reference TRBV5-1 and TRBJ1-2): KAGVTQTPRYLIKTRGQQVTLSCSPISGHRSVSWYQQTPGQGLQFLFEYFSETQRNKGNFPGRFSGRQFSNSRSEMNVSTLELGDSALYLCASSGSTGGYPTNYGYTFGSGTRLTVV.

V gene TRBV29-1 combines with J gene TRBJ1-4, with D hard to call. With 0 bases removed from V and 7 bases from J, the gap between germline ends came to 12 bases. CDR1 and CDR2 (germline): SQVTM, ANQGSEA. CDR3 length: 14 residues. DNA for the CDR3: TGCAGCGTTGAAGATCACGGGGAGGGTGAAAAACTGTTTTTT. Protein: CSVEDHGEGEKLFF. The complete variable domain, with remaining parts taken from reference TRBV29-1 and TRBJ1-4, reads SAVISQKPSRDICQRGTSLTIQCQVDSQVTMMFWYRQQPGQSLTLIATANQGSEATYESGFVIDKFPISRPNLTFSTLTVSNMSPEDSSIYLCSVEDHGEGEKLFFGSGTQLSVL.

The chain carries TRBV5-4 and TRBJ1-4; TRBD1 aligns across 9 bases. V gave up 3 bases and J gave up 7 bases; unmatched junction bases: 7. CDR1 and CDR2 from the germline V gene are SGHNT and YYREEE (reference sequence). This CDR3 is built from 15 residues. In DNA form, the CDR3 reads TGTGCCAGCAGCTCTACAGGGGGCGCTGGTGAAAAACTGTTTTTT. This translates into CASSSTGGAGEKLFF.

This clone has only one observation. The chain employs TRBV7-2 and TRBJ1-1; the D is unclear. This CDR3 has 14 residues. Trimming removed 2 bases from V and 1 base from J, with 8 bases in between. Germline V CDR1 and CDR2: SGHTA, FQGNSA. The CDR3 sequence: CASSLRNRNTEAFF. CDR3 nucleotides: TGTGCCAGCAGCTTACGGAACAGGAACACTGAAGCTTTCTTT.

The rearrangement links TRBV3-1 (or the pseudogene TRBV3-2) to TRBJ1-1; D is perhaps TRBD1 (5 bases). Germline V lookup: CDR1 LGHDT, CDR2 YNNKEL (reference sequence). The V and J ends lost 4 bases and 6 bases respectively, with 12 bases between them. The CDR3 loop spans 13 amino acids. The CDR3 coding sequence is TGTGCCAGCAGCCCTCCCGGGGGTGCTGAAGCTTTCTTT. Translated, it gives CASSPPGGAEAFF.

The chain is built from TRBV7-9 and TRBJ2-1; D uncertain. Between the trimmed V and J ends, which lost 4 bases and 4 bases, there was a span of 14 bases. CDR1 is SEHNR, CDR2 FQNEAQ, per germline (reference sequence). This CDR3 spans 15 amino acids. CDR3 residues: CASSSPPSYYNEQFF. In DNA, the CDR3 is TGTGCCAGCAGCTCCCCGCCGAGTTATTACAATGAGCAGTTCTTC.

The CDR3 DNA follows: TGTGCCAGCAGCCTCGGGCCGGGACAGGTCTCCTACGAGCAGTACTTC. Its translation: CASSLGPGQVSYEQYF. The V call is TRBV7-6, the J call TRBJ2-7; 8 nucleotides align to TRBD1. Looked up from germline, CDR1 is SGHVS and CDR2 is FNYEAQ. The V and J ends lost 5 bases and 0 bases, in that order; junction bases with no gene match: 9. The CDR3 is 16 residues long.

This clone was seen once. V and J are TRBV19 and TRBJ2-3; unclear D gene. Between the trimmed V and J ends, which lost 6 bases and 0 bases, there was a span of 7 bases. This CDR3 is built from 13 residues. Germline V gives CDR1 LNHDA, CDR2 SQIVND (reference sequence). In DNA, the CDR3 is TGTGCCAGTAGGACAAGAAGCACAGATACGCAGTATTTT. Translating it yields CASRTRSTDTQYF.

The chain links TRBV5-1 to TRBJ2-1; D call uncertain. This CDR3 has 17 amino acids. From germline, CDR1 is SGHRS and CDR2 YFSETQ. V lost 1 base, J lost 2 bases, and 16 bases lay in between. In DNA form, the CDR3 reads TGCGCCAGCAGCTTGAATCCAGTAGCTGGCACCTACAATGAGCAGTTCTTC. It codes for CASSLNPVAGTYNEQFF.

This clone has a count of ten or more. The genes are TRBV6-4 and TRBJ2-1, with 7 bases fitting TRBD2. V shed 3 bases, J shed 10 bases, and the junction held 6 bases outside the gene matches. The CDR3 spans 13 residues. Germline-derived CDR1 and CDR2 are MRHNA and SNTAGT. CDR3 nucleotides: TGTGCCAGCAGTGAATTTGGGGGAGGGGAGCAGTTCTTC. Protein sequence: CASSEFGGGEQFF.